Listed below are T cell receptor beta chains from one sample, sequenced in a study of T cell repertoires in cytomegalovirus infection. Antigens of these TCRs are unknown. MiXCR, applied by TCRdb to the reads, yields one record per CDR3 protein. Among fewer than 1,000,000 distinct CDR3 sequences listed, around 32% were seen once. This specimen consisted of cultured CD8+ T cells from PBMCs, obtained from culture after CMV antigen stimulation. The receptors here all came from a human donor in good health (CMV status not recorded). Some clones in this sample may be carry-over from other donors' samples. Both conserved end residues are part of each CDR3. The D gene is left open where the match is weak. Rows may omit the clone size; those that give it use once, few, many or a size class.

>TRBJ2-2|TRBV27|TRBD1|few
TGTGCCAGCAGTCAAGGGACAGGGCGGACCACCGGGGAGCTGTTTTTT
CASSQGTGRTTGELFF
>TRBJ1-1|TRBV6-5|.|few
TGTGCCAGCACACCCTTGGGGGGTGAAGCTTTCTTT
CASTPLGGEAFF
>TRBJ1-2|TRBV7-2|.|many
TGTGCCAGCAGCTTAGCGCGCGCAGGGCCTAACTATGGCTACACCTTC
CASSLARAGPNYGYTF
>TRBJ2-3|TRBV7-9|TRBD2|few
TGTGCCAGCAGCCCACGGACTAGCGGAAAAACAGATACGCAGTATTTT
CASSPRTSGKTDTQYF
>TRBJ1-2|TRBV5-4|.|.
TGTGCCAGCAGCTTGGCGGTCAACAGGGACTATGGCTACACCTTC
CASSLAVNRDYGYTF
>TRBJ2-7|TRBV7-9|.|.
TGTGCCAGCAGCTTCAGGGGCCTCCCCAACGAGCAGTACTTC
CASSFRGLPNEQYF
>TRBJ1-3|TRBV10-3|.|.
TGTGCCATCAGTGAGACCCCAGGCGGGTCTGGAAACACCATATATTTT
CAISETPGGSGNTIYF
>TRBJ1-5|TRBV5-3|.|.
TGTGCCAGCAGCTTGTTAGGGATGCGCAATCAGCCCCAGCATTTT
CASSLLGMRNQPQHF
>TRBJ2-5|TRBV12-3/TRBV12-4|TRBD1|.
TGTGCCAGCAGTTTCAACCTGGACAGGTACCAAGAGACCCAGTACTTC
CASSFNLDRYQETQYF
>TRBJ2-1|TRBV27|TRBD1|.
TGTGCCAGCAGTTGGGGACAGACCAATGAGCAGTTCTTC
CASSWGQTNEQFF
>TRBJ2-2|TRBV7-6|TRBD1|many
TGTGCCAGCAGCTTAAACTTTGGGACAGGGAAAGTCGGGGAGCTGTTTTTT
CASSLNFGTGKVGELFF
>TRBJ2-2|TRBV7-9|TRBD2|.
TGTGCCAGCAGCGCCTGGGGGGGCACCGGGGAGCTGTTTTTT
CASSAWGGTGELFF
>TRBJ2-7|TRBV6-1|.|.
TGTGCCAGCAGTGACCAGACCGACAACTACGAGCAGTACTTC
CASSDQTDNYEQYF
>TRBJ1-1|TRBV6-5|.|few
TGTGCCAGCAGTTACTCGTTGAGGGGGGAGGAGGCTTTCTTT
CASSYSLRGEEAFF